The table lists the clone carrying this T cell receptor (beta chain) with many counts. No antigen is known for it. The CDR3 loop spans 14 amino acids. V gave up 5 bases and J gave up 2 bases; unmatched junction bases: 5. In germline, CDR1 is SGHTA, CDR2 FQGNSA. The entry originates in a study of T-cell reconstitution after alpha-beta-depleted transplantation in children. Overall study results and limits: Recipient T cells and thymic progenitors that survived gave rise to the high TCRbeta diversity observed at day 60 in some patients. Newly produced T cells mostly provided counts and TCRbeta diversity after one year, as hyperexpanded clones declined.

Unique molecular identifiers were built into the TCRbeta library. TCRdb itself ran the PCR reads through MiXCR, one entry per CDR3 protein. The data show roughly 48,000 distinct CDR3 sequences, about 5.7% seen once. The receptor was isolated from a female patient between 2 and 15 years old who had a stem cell transplant for aplastic anemia, so the T cells may come from the graft donor. This chain joins TRBV7-2 and TRBJ1-2; the match to TRBD1 covers 7 bases. Sequencing was performed on PBMCs, mostly from graft donor cells, taken 60 days after TCRalphabeta/CD19-depleted stem cell transplant. In DNA form, the CDR3 reads TGTGCCAGCAGCATACCGGGACAGAACTATGGCTACACCTTC. Protein product: CASSIPGQNYGYTF.